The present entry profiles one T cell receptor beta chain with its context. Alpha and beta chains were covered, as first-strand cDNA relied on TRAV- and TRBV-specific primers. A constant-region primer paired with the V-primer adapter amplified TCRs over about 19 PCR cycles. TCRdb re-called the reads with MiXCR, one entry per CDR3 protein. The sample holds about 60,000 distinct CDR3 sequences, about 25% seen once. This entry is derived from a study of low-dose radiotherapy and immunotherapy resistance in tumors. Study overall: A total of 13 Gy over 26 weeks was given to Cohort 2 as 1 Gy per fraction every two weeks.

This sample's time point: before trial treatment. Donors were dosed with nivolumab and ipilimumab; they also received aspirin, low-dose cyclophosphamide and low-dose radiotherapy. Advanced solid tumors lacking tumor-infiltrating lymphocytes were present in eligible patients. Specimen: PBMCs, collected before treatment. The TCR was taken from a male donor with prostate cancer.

DNA of the CDR3: TGTGCCAGCAGTTTATTAGGGACAGGGGGGAGGGACGAGCAGTACTTC. This encodes CASSLLGTGGRDEQYF. The rearrangement uses TRBV28 and TRBJ2-7; 11 nucleotides line up with TRBD1. Germline CDR1 and CDR2: MDHEN and SYDVKM. The V segment lost 1 base and the J segment 5 bases; nucleotides outside the gene matches: 7. The CDR3 has 16 amino acids. The full variable domain, completed using reference TRBV28 and TRBJ2-7, is DVKVTQSSRYLVKRTGEKVFLECVQDMDHENMFWYRQDPGLGLRLIYFSYDVKMKEKGDIPEGYSVSREKKERFSLILESASTNQTSMYLCASSLLGTGGRDEQYFGPGTRLTVT.